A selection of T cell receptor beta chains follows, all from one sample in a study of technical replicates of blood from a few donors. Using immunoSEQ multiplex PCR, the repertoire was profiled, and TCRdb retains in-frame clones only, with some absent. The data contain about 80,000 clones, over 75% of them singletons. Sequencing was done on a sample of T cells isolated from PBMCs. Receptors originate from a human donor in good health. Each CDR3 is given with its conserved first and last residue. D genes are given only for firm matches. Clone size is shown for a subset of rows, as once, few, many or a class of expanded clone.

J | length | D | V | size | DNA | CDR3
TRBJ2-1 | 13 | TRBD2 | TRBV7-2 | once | TGTGCCAGTAAGACTAGCGGGGGTGCTCGGTATTTCTTC | CASKTSGGARYFF
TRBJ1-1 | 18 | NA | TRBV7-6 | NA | TGTGCCAGCAGCCCGGGGGGGTTTAGGAGAGGAGCTCGCACTGAAGCTTTCTTT | CASSPGGFRRGARTEAFF
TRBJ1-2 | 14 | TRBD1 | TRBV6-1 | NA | TGTGCCAGCAGTGATGACAGGGAAAACTATGGCTACACCTTC | CASSDDRENYGYTF
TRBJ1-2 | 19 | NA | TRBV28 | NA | TGTGCCAGCAGTTTGTCCTTAACAGGTCTCGACGCCTTTAACTATGGCTACACCTTC | CASSLSLTGLDAFNYGYTF
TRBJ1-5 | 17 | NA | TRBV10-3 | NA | TGTGCCATCAGTGAGTCTGCAGGGCCCGACCGGTATCAGCCCCAGCATTTT | CAISESAGPDRYQPQHF
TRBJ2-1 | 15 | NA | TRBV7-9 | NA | TGTGCCAGCAGAACGACAGGGACTCTTAGGGAAGGACAGTTCTTC | CASRTTGTLREGQFF
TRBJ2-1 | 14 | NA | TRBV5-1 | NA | TGCGCCAGCGGTAGCCTAGCTGCTCTCAATGAGCAGTTCTTC | CASGSLAALNEQFF
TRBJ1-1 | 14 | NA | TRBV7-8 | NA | TGTGCCAGCAGCTTACTCACTCAGGGAACTGAAGCTTTCTTT | CASSLLTQGTEAFF
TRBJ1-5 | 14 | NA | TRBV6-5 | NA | TGTGCCAGCAGTTATTTGGGAGGAGGGCAGCCCCAGCATTTT | CASSYLGGGQPQHF
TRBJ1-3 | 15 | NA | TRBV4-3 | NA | TGCGCCAGCAGCCAATTCACAGGGAATGGAAACACCATATATTTT | CASSQFTGNGNTIYF
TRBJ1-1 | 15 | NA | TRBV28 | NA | TGTGCCGTACAAATGATTGGGGGACAGAACACTGAAGCTTTCTTT | CAVQMIGGQNTEAFF
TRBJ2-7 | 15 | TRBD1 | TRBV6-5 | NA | TGTGCCAGCAGCCTAACCGGGACAGGGTTAGGCGAGCAGTACTTC | CASSLTGTGLGEQYF
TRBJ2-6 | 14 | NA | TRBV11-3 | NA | TGTGCCAGCAGCACGACAGCTGGGGCCAACGTCCTGACTTTC | CASSTTAGANVLTF
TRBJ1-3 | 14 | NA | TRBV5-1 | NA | TGCGCCAGCAGCTTGGGGCTCGTGGGAAACACCATATATTTT | CASSLGLVGNTIYF
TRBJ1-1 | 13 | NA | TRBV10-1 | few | TGCGCCAGCAGTTCTAAGAGGAACACTGAAGCTTTCTTT | CASSSKRNTEAFF
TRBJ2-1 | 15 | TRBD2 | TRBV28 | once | TGTGCCAGCAGGGCACCGGGACTAGCGGGGAATGAGCAGTTCTTC | CASRAPGLAGNEQFF
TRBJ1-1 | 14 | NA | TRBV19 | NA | TGTGCCAGTAGTACCAAGACAGTGAACACTGAAGCTTTCTTT | CASSTKTVNTEAFF
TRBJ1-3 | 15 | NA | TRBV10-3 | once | TGTGCCATCAGTCTACAGGCTTCCTCTGGAAACACCATATATTTT | CAISLQASSGNTIYF
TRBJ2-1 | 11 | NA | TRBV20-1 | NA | TGCAGTGCCCCCTTTAGCCGGGAGCAGTTCTTC | CSAPFSREQFF
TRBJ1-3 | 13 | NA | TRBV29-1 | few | TGCAGCATTCAAGTCTCCTCTGGAAACACCATATATTTT | CSIQVSSGNTIYF
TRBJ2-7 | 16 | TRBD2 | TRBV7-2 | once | TGTGCCAGCAGTGCTAGAGGGGAGGGCGGCTCCTACGAGCAGTACTTC | CASSARGEGGSYEQYF
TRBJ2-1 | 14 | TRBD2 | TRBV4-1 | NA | TGCGCCAGCAAAATTAGCGGGAGCTTAAGGGAGCAGTTCTTC | CASKISGSLREQFF
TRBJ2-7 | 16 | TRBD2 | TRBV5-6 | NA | TGTGCCAGCAGCTTGGGAGCGGGAGAGTCAGGGTACGAGCAGTACTTC | CASSLGAGESGYEQYF
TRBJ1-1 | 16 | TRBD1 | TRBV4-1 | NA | TGCGCCAGCAGCCCCATGAGGACAGGGCAGGAGACTGAAGCTTTCTTT | CASSPMRTGQETEAFF
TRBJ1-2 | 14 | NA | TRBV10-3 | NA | TGTGCCATCAGTGACCGCCCGGAGACCTATGGCTACACCTTC | CAISDRPETYGYTF
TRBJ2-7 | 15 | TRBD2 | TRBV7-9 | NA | TGTGCCAGCAGCCACCGGGGGGGGCGCATTGGCGAGCAGTACTTC | CASSHRGGRIGEQYF
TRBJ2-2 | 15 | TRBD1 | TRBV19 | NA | TGTGCCAGTAGTATAGGACAGGGAGCGCCCGGGGAGCTGTTTTTT | CASSIGQGAPGELFF
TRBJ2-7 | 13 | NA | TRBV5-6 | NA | TGTGCCAGCAGCTTTGGGCCCTACTACGAGCAGTACTTC | CASSFGPYYEQYF
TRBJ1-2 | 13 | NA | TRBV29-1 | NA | TGCAGCGTGGCCCCGGGGGATGACTATGGCTACACCTTC | CSVAPGDDYGYTF
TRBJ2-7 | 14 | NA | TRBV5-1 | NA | TGCGCCAGCAGCTTGGGACAGGTCCCCTACGAGCAGTACTTC | CASSLGQVPYEQYF
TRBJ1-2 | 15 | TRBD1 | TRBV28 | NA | TGTGCCAGCAGTCGAGGGGACAGCTTGTACTATGGCTACACCTTC | CASSRGDSLYYGYTF
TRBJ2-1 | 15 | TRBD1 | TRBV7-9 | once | TGTGCCGGCTCTAAACAGGGGTTGACCTACAATGAGCAGTTCTTC | CAGSKQGLTYNEQFF
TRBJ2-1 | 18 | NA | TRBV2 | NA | TGTGCCAGCAGTGGGGTAGACAGGGTTAGCGGGAATTACAATGAGCAGTTCTTC | CASSGVDRVSGNYNEQFF